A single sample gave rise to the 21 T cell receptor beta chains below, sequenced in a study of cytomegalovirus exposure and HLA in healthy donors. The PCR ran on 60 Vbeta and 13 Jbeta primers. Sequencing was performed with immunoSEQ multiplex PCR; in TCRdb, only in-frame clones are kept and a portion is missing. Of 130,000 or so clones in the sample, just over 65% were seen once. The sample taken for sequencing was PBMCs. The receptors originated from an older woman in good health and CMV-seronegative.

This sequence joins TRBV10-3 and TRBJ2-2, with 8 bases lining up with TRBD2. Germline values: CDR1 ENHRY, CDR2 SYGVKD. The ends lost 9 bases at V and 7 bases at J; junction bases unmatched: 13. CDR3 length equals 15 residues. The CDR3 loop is CAIAGGGGKNGELFF. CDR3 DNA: TGTGCCATAGCTGGAGGCGGGGGGAAAAACGGGGAGCTGTTTTTT.

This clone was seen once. The CDR3, as DNA: TGTGCCAGTAGTATCGGACTAGCGGGGGGAGTGAACACCGGGGAGCTGTTTTTT. Translated: CASSIGLAGGVNTGELFF. The rearrangement joins TRBV19 to TRBJ2-2, with 14 positions matching TRBD2. From germline, CDR1 is LNHDA and CDR2 SQIVND (reference sequence). V trimming: 3 bases; J trimming: 1 base; junction bases outside the gene matches: 4. This CDR3 is 18 amino acids long.

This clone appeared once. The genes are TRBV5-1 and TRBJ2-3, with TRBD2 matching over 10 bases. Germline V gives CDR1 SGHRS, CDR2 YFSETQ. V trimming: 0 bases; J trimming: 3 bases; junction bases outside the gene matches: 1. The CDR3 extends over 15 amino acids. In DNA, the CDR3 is TGCGCCAGCAGCTTGGCTAGCGGGAGAACAGATACGCAGTATTTT. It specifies CASSLASGRTDTQYF.

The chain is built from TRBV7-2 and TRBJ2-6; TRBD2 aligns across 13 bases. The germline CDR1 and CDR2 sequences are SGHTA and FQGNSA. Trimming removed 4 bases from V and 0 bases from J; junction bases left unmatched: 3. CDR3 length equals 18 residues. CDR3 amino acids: CASSSGLAGFSGANVLTF. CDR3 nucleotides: TGTGCCAGCAGCTCGGGACTAGCGGGGTTCTCTGGGGCCAACGTCCTGACTTTC.

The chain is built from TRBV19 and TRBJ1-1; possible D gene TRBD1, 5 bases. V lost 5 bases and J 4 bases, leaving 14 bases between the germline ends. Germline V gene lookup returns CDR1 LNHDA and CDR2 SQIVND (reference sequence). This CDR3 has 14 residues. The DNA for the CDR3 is TGTGCCAGTAGTGCGGTGGGGCATGGCACTGAAGCTTTCTTT. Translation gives CASSAVGHGTEAFF.

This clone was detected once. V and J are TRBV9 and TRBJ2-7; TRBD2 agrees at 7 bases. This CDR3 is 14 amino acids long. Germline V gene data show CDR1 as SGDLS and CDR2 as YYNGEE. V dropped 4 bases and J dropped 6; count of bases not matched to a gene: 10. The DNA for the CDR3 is TGTGCCAGCAGCCCCTCGGGGTGGGGGGGCGAGCAGTACTTC. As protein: CASSPSGWGGEQYF.

CDR3 in amino acids: CASSLQREGAYNEQFF. CDR3 sequence (DNA): TGTGCCAGCAGCCTTCAGCGGGAGGGGGCATACAATGAGCAGTTCTTC. The chain has TRBV2 and TRBJ2-1, with 10 bases that match TRBD2. This CDR3 is built from 16 residues. The germline V gene encodes CDR1 SNHLY and CDR2 FYNNEI. V lost 6 bases, J lost 4 bases, and 9 bases stayed unmatched.

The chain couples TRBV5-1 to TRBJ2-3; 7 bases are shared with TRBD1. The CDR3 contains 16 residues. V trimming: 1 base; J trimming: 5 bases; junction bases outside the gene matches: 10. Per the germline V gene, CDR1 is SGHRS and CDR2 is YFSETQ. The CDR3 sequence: CASSLRDSLRGDTQYF. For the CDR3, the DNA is TGCGCCAGCAGCTTGCGGGACAGTTTACGGGGAGATACGCAGTATTTT.

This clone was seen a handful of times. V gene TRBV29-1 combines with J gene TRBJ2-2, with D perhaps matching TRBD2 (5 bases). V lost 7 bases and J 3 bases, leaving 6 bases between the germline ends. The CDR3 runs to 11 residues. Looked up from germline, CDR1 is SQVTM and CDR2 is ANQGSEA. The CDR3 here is CSAADTGELFF. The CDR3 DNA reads TGCAGCGCAGCGGACACCGGGGAGCTGTTTTTT.

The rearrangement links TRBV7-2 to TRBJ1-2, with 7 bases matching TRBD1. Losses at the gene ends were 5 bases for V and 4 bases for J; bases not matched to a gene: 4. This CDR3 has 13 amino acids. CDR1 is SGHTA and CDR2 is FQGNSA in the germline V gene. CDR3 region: CASSVQGPYGYTF. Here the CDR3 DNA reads TGTGCCAGCAGCGTACAGGGGCCCTATGGCTACACCTTC.

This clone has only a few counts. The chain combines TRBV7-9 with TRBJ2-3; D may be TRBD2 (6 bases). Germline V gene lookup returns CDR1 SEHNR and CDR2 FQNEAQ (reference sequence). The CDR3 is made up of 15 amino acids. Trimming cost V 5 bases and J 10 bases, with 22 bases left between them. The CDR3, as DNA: TGTGCCAGCAGCCCAAGCAGTGGAGGAGGGTTTGCGCAGTATTTT. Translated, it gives CASSPSSGGGFAQYF.

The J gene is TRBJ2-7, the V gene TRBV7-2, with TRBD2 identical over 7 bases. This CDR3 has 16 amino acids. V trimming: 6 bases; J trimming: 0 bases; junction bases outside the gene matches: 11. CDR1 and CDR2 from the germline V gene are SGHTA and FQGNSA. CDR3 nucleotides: TGTGCCAGCAGTTTCCGTAGTAGCGGGTTCTCCTACGAGCAGTACTTC. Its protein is CASSFRSSGFSYEQYF.

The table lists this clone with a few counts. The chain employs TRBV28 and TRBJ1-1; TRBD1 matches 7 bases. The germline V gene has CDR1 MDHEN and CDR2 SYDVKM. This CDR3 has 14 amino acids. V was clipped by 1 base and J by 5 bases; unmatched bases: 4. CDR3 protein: CASSLLTGRTEAFF. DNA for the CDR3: TGTGCCAGCAGTTTATTGACAGGGCGGACTGAAGCTTTCTTT.

The CDR3 region has the DNA TGTGCCAGCAGCTTAGGAGGGAGTAGGTCACCCCTCCACTTT. Protein: CASSLGGSRSPLHF. The chain is built from TRBV7-9 and TRBJ1-6; D is unresolved. This CDR3 contains 14 residues. Deletions cut 1 base from V and 10 bases from J, with 11 bases between. Per the germline V gene, CDR1 is SEHNR and CDR2 is FQNEAQ (reference sequence).

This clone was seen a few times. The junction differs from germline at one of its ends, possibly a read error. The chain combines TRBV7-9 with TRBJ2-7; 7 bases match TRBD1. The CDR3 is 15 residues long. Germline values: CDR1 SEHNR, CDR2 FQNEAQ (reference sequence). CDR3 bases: TGTTCCAGCAGCTTAACCGGGACAGTATCCCACGAGCAGTACTTC. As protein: CSSSLTGTVSHEQYF. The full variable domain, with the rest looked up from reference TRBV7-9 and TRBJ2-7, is DTGVSQNPRHKITKRGQNVTFRCDPISEHNRLYWYRQTLGQGPEFLTYFQNEAQLEKSRLLSDRFSAERPKGSFSTLEIQRTEQGDSAMYLCSSSLTGTVSHEQYFGPGTRLTVT.

The CDR3: CASSLALPEDGYTF. Here the CDR3 DNA reads TGTGCCAGCAGCTTAGCCTTACCGGAGGATGGCTACACCTTC. V usage is TRBV9 and J usage is TRBJ1-2; D is uncertain. CDR1 and CDR2 (germline): SGDLS, YYNGEE. The CDR3 contains 14 residues. The V end was cut by 4 bases, the J end by 6 bases, with 16 bases between.

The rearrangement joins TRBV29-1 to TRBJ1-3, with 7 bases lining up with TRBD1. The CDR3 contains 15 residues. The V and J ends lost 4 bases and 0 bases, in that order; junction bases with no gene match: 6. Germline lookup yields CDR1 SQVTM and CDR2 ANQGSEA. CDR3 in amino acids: CSVAGQVTSGNTIYF. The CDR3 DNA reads TGCAGCGTTGCAGGACAGGTGACCTCTGGAAACACCATATATTTT.

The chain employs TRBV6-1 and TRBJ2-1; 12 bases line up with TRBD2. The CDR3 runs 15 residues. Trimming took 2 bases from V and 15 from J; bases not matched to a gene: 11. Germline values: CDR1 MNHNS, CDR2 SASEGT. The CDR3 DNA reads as TGTGCCAGCAGTGAAAGATCCGGACTAGCGGGGTATCTGTTCTTC. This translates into CASSERSGLAGYLFF.

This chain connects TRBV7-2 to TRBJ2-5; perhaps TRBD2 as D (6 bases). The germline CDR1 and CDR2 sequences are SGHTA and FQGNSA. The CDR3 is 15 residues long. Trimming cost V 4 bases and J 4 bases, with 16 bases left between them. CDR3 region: CASSYRLGGGETQYF. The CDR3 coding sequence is TGTGCCAGCAGCTATCGATTGGGGGGAGGAGAGACCCAGTACTTC.

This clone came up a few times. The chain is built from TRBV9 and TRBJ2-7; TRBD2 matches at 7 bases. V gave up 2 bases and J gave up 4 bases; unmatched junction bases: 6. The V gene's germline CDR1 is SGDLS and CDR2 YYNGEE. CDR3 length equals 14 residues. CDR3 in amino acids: CASSVGEGWYEQYF. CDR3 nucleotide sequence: TGTGCCAGCAGCGTTGGGGAGGGCTGGTACGAGCAGTACTTC.

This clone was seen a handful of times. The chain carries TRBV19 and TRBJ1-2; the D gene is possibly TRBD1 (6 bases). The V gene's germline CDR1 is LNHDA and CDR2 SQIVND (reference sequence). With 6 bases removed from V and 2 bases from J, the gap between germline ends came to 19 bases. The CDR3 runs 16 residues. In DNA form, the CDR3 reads TGTGCCAGTAGGGGAAGAAGACAGGAAGCGAACTATGGCTACACCTTC. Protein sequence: CASRGRRQEANYGYTF.